Each of the 12 T cell receptor beta chains below was sequenced from the same sample in a study. TCRdb fed the RT-PCR reads into MiXCR, producing one record per CDR3 protein. The data show about 680,000 distinct CDR3 sequences, 14% seen once. The source material was memory CD4+ T cells from blood. Source of these receptors: a female donor in good health, serving as a healthy control.

This clonotype has just a few counts. This chain joins TRBV6-5 and TRBJ1-1; TRBD1 aligns across 7 bases. V lost 6 bases, J lost 2 bases, and 6 bases stayed unmatched. This CDR3 contains 14 residues. Germline loops: CDR1 MNHEY, CDR2 SVGAGI. CDR3 sequence reads: CASRTRTGNTEAFF. The CDR3 region has the DNA TGTGCCAGCAGGACGCGGACAGGCAACACTGAAGCTTTCTTT.

The rearrangement uses TRBV29-1 and TRBJ1-2; 10 bases fit TRBD1. The CDR3 is made up of 15 amino acids. Germline CDR1 is SQVTM and CDR2 is ANQGSEA. J gave up 8 bases and V 0 bases, and 9 bases lay outside the gene matches. CDR3 loop: CSVEDPGTGAYGYTF. In DNA form, the CDR3 reads TGCAGCGTTGAAGATCCGGGGACAGGGGCTTACGGCTACACCTTC.

This clonotype was counted many times. The chain is built from TRBV7-2 and TRBJ2-7, with TRBD1 as a possible D gene (5 bases). This CDR3 region has 14 residues. Per the germline V gene, CDR1 is SGHTA and CDR2 is FQGNSA. V gave up 5 bases and J gave up 2 bases, with 13 bases separating them. The CDR3 DNA reads as TGTGCCAGCAGCAAGGGGCCGCCGGCCTACGAGCAGTACTTC. Amino acid sequence: CASSKGPPAYEQYF.

The CDR3 is CASSVSRESEAFF. CDR3 sequence (DNA): TGTGCCAGCAGCGTAAGCAGGGAGAGTGAAGCTTTCTTT. V usage is TRBV9 and J usage is TRBJ1-1, with D possibly TRBD1 on 5 matching bases. Trimming took off 1 base at V and 7 bases at J, with 11 bases between the two ends. This CDR3 is 13 amino acids long. CDR1 and CDR2 from the germline V gene are SGDLS and YYNGEE.

The rearrangement links TRBV20-1 to TRBJ1-5; unclear D gene. V lost 0 bases and J lost 0, with 9 bases in between. The CDR3 contains 15 residues. Germline CDR1 reads DFQATT; CDR2 reads SNEGSKA (reference sequence). This CDR3 is CSARESGYSNQPQHF. CDR3 bases: TGCAGTGCTAGAGAATCGGGTTATAGCAATCAGCCCCAGCATTTT.

This clonotype was seen more than once but under ten times. The V call is TRBV18, the J call TRBJ2-5; D perhaps matches TRBD2 (5 bases). The CDR3 covers 12 residues. Germline V gene lookup returns CDR1 KGHSH and CDR2 LQKENI. Trimming shortened V by 6 bases and J by 5 bases, and 10 bases separated the two germline ends. The CDR3 spells CASSDGEETQYF. DNA of the CDR3: TGTGCCAGCTCCGATGGGGAGGAGACCCAGTACTTC.

This clonotype was counted at least ten times. The genes are TRBV20-1 and TRBJ2-1; 9 bases align to TRBD1. Germline loops: CDR1 DFQATT, CDR2 SNEGSKA (reference sequence). The CDR3 consists of 15 residues. Unmatched junction bases numbered 4, after V lost 3 bases and J lost 1 base. The CDR3 coding sequence is TGCAGTGCTAGTCAGGACAGGGGATCCTACAATGAGCAGTTCTTC. Protein: CSASQDRGSYNEQFF.

In this sample, this clonotype turned up many times. The V gene is TRBV12-3 or TRBV12-4, the J gene TRBJ2-7; 9 bases map to TRBD2. This CDR3 spans 15 amino acids. Trimming at V came to 1 base and at J to 2 bases, leaving 3 bases not matched to a gene. The CDR3 here is CASSLGTSDPYEQYF. CDR3 nucleotides: TGTGCCAGCAGTTTAGGGACTAGCGACCCCTACGAGCAGTACTTC.

This clonotype was recorded a few times. The rearrangement uses TRBV9 and TRBJ2-6, with 13 bases fitting TRBD2. The germline V gene has CDR1 SGDLS and CDR2 YYNGEE. The CDR3 extends over 17 amino acids. J gave up 0 bases and V 7 bases, and 4 bases lay outside the gene matches. The CDR3 is CASARLAGGSGANVLTF. DNA of the CDR3: TGTGCCAGCGCTAGACTAGCGGGAGGCTCTGGGGCCAACGTCCTGACTTTC.

This clonotype was observed a few times. This rearrangement joins TRBV5-1 to TRBJ2-1; TRBD2 matches at 11 bases. Germline loops: CDR1 SGHRS, CDR2 YFSETQ. The V gene end was trimmed by 3 bases and the J gene end by 8 bases; junction bases not matched to a gene: 13. This CDR3 spans 17 amino acids. The CDR3: CASSSKTSGIQGDEQFF. CDR3 in DNA: TGCGCCAGCAGCTCGAAGACTAGCGGGATTCAAGGGGATGAGCAGTTCTTC. The full variable domain, rest sourced from reference TRBV5-1 and TRBJ2-1, is KAGVTQTPRYLIKTRGQQVTLSCSPISGHRSVSWYQQTPGQGLQFLFEYFSETQRNKGNFPGRFSGRQFSNSRSEMNVSTLELGDSALYLCASSSKTSGIQGDEQFFGPGTRLTVL.

In its sample, this clonotype is medium-sized. The rearrangement joins TRBV7-2 to TRBJ2-1, with D hard to call. The CDR3 spans 15 residues. Germline CDR1 is SGHTA and CDR2 is FQGNSA. V dropped 1 base and J dropped 1 base, with 8 bases sitting between them. As DNA, the CDR3 is TGTGCCAGCAGCTTAGGGGCCGGGTCCTACAATGAGCAGTTCTTC. Amino acid sequence: CASSLGAGSYNEQFF.

This clonotype came up a few times. The gene calls are TRBV5-1 and TRBJ2-7; 12 nucleotides match TRBD1. With V trimmed by 4 bases and J by 5 bases, 7 bases remained unmatched. CDR3 length: 15 amino acids. CDR1 is SGHRS, CDR2 YFSETQ, per germline. This CDR3 reads CASSGGQGASHEQYF. CDR3 bases: TGCGCCAGCAGCGGGGGACAGGGGGCGTCCCACGAGCAGTACTTC. Looking up the rest from reference TRBV5-1 and TRBJ2-7 gives the full variable domain: KAGVTQTPRYLIKTRGQQVTLSCSPISGHRSVSWYQQTPGQGLQFLFEYFSETQRNKGNFPGRFSGRQFSNSRSEMNVSTLELGDSALYLCASSGGQGASHEQYFGPGTRLTVT.